This T cell receptor (beta chain) was sequenced for a study of Tregs in tolerant kidney transplant recipients (dated by TCRdb to between 2017 and 2020). With respect to the entire study: Before combined kidney and bone marrow transplantation, this study identified donor-specific regulatory T cells using TCRbeta sequencing and then followed those same cells after transplant. TCRbeta repertoire sequencing was used in a few healthy controls to compare several methods for expanding Tregs specific for an allogeneic donor. Findings and caveats that apply to the study as a whole: Because the study included only a small number of patients, the results must be confirmed in larger populations and under other immunosuppression protocols. Expanding Tregs with activated donor B cells appeared to identify the most biologically relevant and donor-specific TCRbeta repertoire. Although technical replication error seemed to be minimal, the question of biological reproducibility was not addressed directly.

Turning to this clone: What antigen it recognizes has not been identified. It has no much larger one-base neighbor in the sample; base qualities were not kept.

Genomic DNA was extracted from sorted cells with the QIAGEN DNeasy Blood and Tissue Kit for TCRbeta CDR3 sequencing. High-throughput TCRbeta CDR3 sequencing, which included PCR amplification with bias correction and internal controls, was done commercially through immunoSEQ. The paper's data handling went like this. Unique productive TCRbeta sequences were defined by CDR3 nucleotide sequence when primers matched and otherwise by CDR3 amino acid sequence together with Vbeta and Jbeta genes. To correct sorting error, sequences shared between sorted populations at a frequency ratio of 2:1 or less were removed; the rest were assigned to the higher population. Donor-reactive sequences were defined as at least 5-fold expanded in CFSE-low cells versus unstimulated cells, with frequency of at least 0.01% in CFSE-low cells. Jensen-Shannon divergence, calculated on the top 100 TCRbeta sequences ranked by frequency, was used to quantify repertoire divergence. For samples with multiple sequencing runs, sorting error was corrected separately for each run before the runs were pooled. The immuneACCESS repertoire file appears here via TCRdb, limited to in-frame rearrangements. These files lack a portion of the clones; in checked studies, under half of the deficit traces to unresolved V genes, and the cause of the others is not known. The V and J calls and clone size are taken from that table; D and trimming were inferred from the DNA. This sample is represented by 240,000 or so clones; 80% to 85% of them were singletons. The ten largest clonotypes hold about 0.64% of the sample.

Thawed PBMCs were FACS-sorted into unstimulated Tregs (CD4+CD25+CD127-), CD4+ non-Tregs (CD4+CD25-), CD4 cells and CD8 cells. Blood from healthy controls was obtained either from healthy volunteers or as purchased buffy coats. Healthy control blood was processed to PBMCs by Ficoll density gradient and cryopreserved, and patient PBMCs were collected before and after transplant. Including the terminal cysteine and phenylalanine, the CDR3 comprises 12 residues. The DNA shown is the 36-base CDR3, in frame from base 1. Trimming at the junction amounts to 1 base on V and 1 base on J, and the germline ends lie 5 bases apart. CDR1 and CDR2 were assigned from the germline V gene (reference sequence) as GTSNPN and SVGIG.

Sequencing used CD4+ T cells from blood. This sequence was found in a human donor in good health. The chain is made from TRBV30 and TRBJ2-7; TRBD2 might be the D gene, on 5 matching bases. The CDR3 here reads CAWSAGSYEQYF. The nucleotide sequence reads as follows: TGTGCCTGGAGTGCGGGGTCCTACGAGCAGTACTTC. The CDR3, completed at both ends by the reference TRBV30 and TRBJ2-7 genes, gives the full variable domain SQTIHQWPATLVQPVGSPLSLECTVEGTSNPNLYWYRQAAGRGLQLLFYSVGIGQISSEVPQNLSASRPQDRQFILSSKKLLLSDSGFYLCAWSAGSYEQYFGPGTRLTVT.